Presented here are 27 T cell receptor beta chains from one specimen sequenced in a study of tumor-infiltrating lymphocytes in oesophageal squamous cell carcinoma. TCRdb itself ran the PCR reads through MiXCR, one entry per CDR3 protein. There are roughly 10,000 distinct CDR3 sequences in the sample; 55% to 75% occur only once, and 25% to 30% lies in the top ten. Sequenced: esophageal tumor tissue. These receptors were taken from a female donor with esophageal squamous cell carcinoma.

The V and J genes are TRBV11-2 and TRBJ1-1; perhaps TRBD1 as D (6 bases). Per the germline V gene, CDR1 is SGHAT and CDR2 is FQNNGV. V lost 7 bases, J lost 2 bases, and 17 bases lay in between. The CDR3 has 15 amino acids. Here the CDR3 DNA reads TGTGCCAGCACCAGAGCCCCGACAGGAAACACTGAAGCTTTCTTT. Amino acid sequence: CASTRAPTGNTEAFF.

The V call is TRBV6-1, the J call TRBJ2-1; 11 bases agree with TRBD2. Germline assignment: CDR1 MNHNS and CDR2 SASEGT. V was pared by 2 bases and J by 10 bases, with 7 bases of the junction left unmatched. The CDR3 length is 15 residues. The CDR3 sequence: CASSESLAGGREQFF. The CDR3 DNA reads as TGTGCCAGCAGTGAATCCCTAGCGGGAGGAAGGGAGCAGTTCTTC.

The J gene is TRBJ2-5, the V gene TRBV6-6; D gene ambiguous. The length of the CDR3 is 16 residues. Germline V gives CDR1 MNHNY, CDR2 SVGAGI (reference sequence). V was pared by 0 bases and J by 11 bases, with 22 bases between. This chain's CDR3 is CASSYSLPESYNEQYF. The CDR3 DNA reads TGTGCCAGCAGTTACTCCTTGCCTGAATCCTACAATGAGCAGTACTTC.

The V gene is TRBV28, the J gene TRBJ1-6, with D possibly TRBD1 on 5 matching bases. V gave up 4 bases and J gave up 8 bases, with 15 bases separating them. This CDR3 has 15 residues. The germline V gene encodes CDR1 MDHEN and CDR2 SYDVKM. For the CDR3, the DNA is TGTGCCAGCAGTTCTCTAGAGGGGTTGGATTCACCCCTCCACTTT. Translating gives CASSSLEGLDSPLHF.

This clonotype was observed a few times. The genes are TRBV11-1 and TRBJ2-2; TRBD1 might be the D (6 bases). There are 14 residues in the CDR3. The germline CDR1 and CDR2 sequences are SGHAT and FQDESV (reference sequence). V lost 5 bases to trimming and J lost 8 bases, with 15 bases between them. CDR3 protein: CASSRGQNGGELFF. The CDR3 DNA reads TGTGCCAGCAGCCGAGGACAGAACGGAGGGGAGCTGTTTTTT. Together with reference TRBV11-1 and TRBJ2-2, the CDR3 gives the full variable domain: EAEVAQSPRYKITEKSQAVAFWCDPISGHATLYWYRQILGQGPELLVQFQDESVVDDSQLPKDRFSAERLKGVDSTLKIQPAELGDSAMYLCASSRGQNGGELFFGEGSRLTVL.

The V gene is TRBV27, the J gene TRBJ2-1; 9 bases are a match to TRBD2. Germline CDR1 and CDR2: MNHEY and SMNVEV (reference sequence). This CDR3 has 16 amino acids. Losses at the gene ends were 6 bases for V and 1 base for J; bases not matched to a gene: 7. The CDR3 DNA reads TGTGCCAGCAGCCGGCGTAGCGGGAGTTCCTACAATGAGCAGTTCTTC. Amino acids: CASSRRSGSSYNEQFF.

J is TRBJ2-7 and V is TRBV6-1, with D possibly being TRBD1 (5 bases). Germline V gene data show CDR1 as MNHNS and CDR2 as SASEGT. V was shortened by 5 bases and J by 3 bases, with 11 bases between the two germline ends. The CDR3 totals 13 residues. The CDR3 DNA reads as TGTGCCAGCAGTACCTACCAGGGCTACGAGCAGTACTTC. Protein sequence: CASSTYQGYEQYF.

This clonotype has ten or more counts. The CDR3 bases are TGTGCCAGCAGCTGCCCGGATTGCAACACCATATATTTT. Amino acid sequence: CASSCPDCNTIYF. The chain uses TRBV5-8 and TRBJ1-3; unclear D gene. There are 13 residues in the CDR3. Germline-derived CDR1 and CDR2 are SGHTS and YDEGEE. V was trimmed by 3 bases and J by 7 bases, leaving 11 bases between them.

This clonotype was seen only a few times. The V gene is TRBV7-2, the J gene TRBJ2-3; TRBD1 matches 8 bases. J gave up 5 bases and V 5 bases, and 9 bases lay outside the gene matches. CDR1 and CDR2 (germline): SGHTA, FQGNSA. This CDR3 spans 15 amino acids. DNA of the CDR3: TGTGCCAGCAGCCACGGACAGGGTGGGGGAGATACGCAGTATTTT. This sequence encodes CASSHGQGGGDTQYF.

With respect to this clonotype: At one end, the junction sequence differs from germline, possibly due to a read error. The rearrangement links TRBV12-3 or TRBV12-4 to TRBJ2-5; D could derive from TRBD1 or TRBD2 (5 bases each). The CDR3 is 16 amino acids. The CDR3 region is CASSLAGGPVKAEQLF. The CDR3 DNA follows: TGTGCCAGCAGTTTAGCTGGGGGACCGGTGAAGGCTGAGCAGTTATTC.

This sequence joins TRBV6-6 and TRBJ2-7, with unresolved D. V was shortened by 6 bases and J by 3 bases, with 9 bases between the two germline ends. Germline values: CDR1 MNHNY, CDR2 SVGAGI (reference sequence). The CDR3 has 12 amino acids. The DNA for the CDR3 is TGTGCCAGCAGGACCCAGCTCTACGAGCAGTACTTC. This gives the protein CASRTQLYEQYF.

This chain joins TRBV19 and TRBJ2-7; 9 nucleotides align to TRBD2. With the DNA end fitting TRBJ2-1 better, the J assignment may be wrong. CDR3 length: 17 amino acids. Germline V gene lookup returns CDR1 LNHDA and CDR2 SQIVND (reference sequence). The CDR3 reads CASSIGDSGRSLNEQFF. The CDR3 nucleotides read TGTGCCAGTAGTATAGGTGATAGCGGGAGAAGTCTCAATGAGCAGTTCTTC.

The chain is built from TRBV28 and TRBJ2-1; D gene ambiguous. The V end was cut by 7 bases, the J end by 9 bases, with 16 bases between. The CDR3 is made up of 13 amino acids. Looked up from germline, CDR1 is MDHEN and CDR2 is SYDVKM. The CDR3 bases are TGTGCCAGCACTTTTCAACAGTGGACTGAGCAGTTCTTC. Protein sequence: CASTFQQWTEQFF.

V gene TRBV6-5 combines with J gene TRBJ2-3, with a tentative D call TRBD1 (5 bases). The J call may be faulty, since TRBJ2-7 better matches the DNA end. The CDR3 runs 12 residues. Germline CDR1 is MNHEY and CDR2 is SVGAGI. CDR3: CASKGRVVEQYF. The CDR3 DNA reads TGTGCCAGCAAGGGCAGGGTGGTCGAGCAGTACTTC.

The chain recombines TRBV10-3 with TRBJ2-5; 12 bases fit TRBD2. The trim removed 0 bases at V and 2 bases at J, leaving 1 base unmatched. The V gene's germline CDR1 is ENHRY and CDR2 SYGVKD. The CDR3 has 16 residues. This CDR3 is CAISESLAGGQETQYF. CDR3 DNA: TGTGCCATCAGTGAGTCGCTAGCGGGAGGGCAAGAGACCCAGTACTTC.

V gene TRBV7-8 combines with J gene TRBJ2-5; 9 nucleotides agree with TRBD1. V was pared by 5 bases and J by 4 bases, with 11 bases of the junction left unmatched. The CDR3 spans 16 residues. CDR1 is SGHVS, CDR2 FQNEAQ, per germline. DNA for the CDR3: TGTGCCAGCAGCCTCGGGACAGGGTTTTTTCGAGAGACCCAGTACTTC. Translating it yields CASSLGTGFFRETQYF.

This CDR3 reads CASSLGLGRDDGYTF. For the CDR3, the DNA is TGTGCCAGCAGCTTAGGTCTCGGCCGTGACGATGGCTACACCTTC. The chain combines TRBV7-4 with TRBJ2-4; D is unclear. The J call may be mistaken, given a closer DNA end match to TRBJ1-2. The CDR3 runs to 15 residues. Looked up from germline, CDR1 is SGHVT and CDR2 is SQSDAQ.

The chain joins TRBV12-3 or TRBV12-4 to TRBJ1-4; D call uncertain. The CDR3 is 15 amino acids. Trimming stripped 5 bases from V and 8 bases from J, with 18 bases between. The CDR3 protein is CASSPWTVSEEKLFF. The CDR3 DNA reads TGTGCCAGCAGTCCCTGGACCGTCTCAGAAGAAAAACTGTTTTTT.

V usage is TRBV7-9 and J usage is TRBJ2-5; TRBD1 might be the D (6 bases). The V end lost 5 bases, the J end lost 5 bases, and 15 bases lay between the germline ends. CDR1 and CDR2 from the germline V gene are SEHNR and FQNEAQ (reference sequence). The CDR3 spans 14 residues. CDR3 bases: TGTGCCAGCAGCGAAACACAGGGAAGCGAGACCCAGTACTTC. This sequence encodes CASSETQGSETQYF.

The chain uses TRBV12-3 or TRBV12-4 and TRBJ2-1; no firm D call. CDR3 length: 14 residues. Deletions cut 3 bases from V and 10 bases from J, with 16 bases between. CDR3 DNA: TGTGCCAGCAGTTTCGGTCTCACCGTGACCGAGCAGTTCTTC. This sequence encodes CASSFGLTVTEQFF.

J is TRBJ1-6 and V is TRBV6-5; 10 bases align to TRBD1. J was trimmed by 5 bases and V by 7 bases; bases with no gene match: 5. This CDR3 contains 15 residues. Germline CDR1 and CDR2: MNHEY and SVGAGI. The CDR3 region is CASISGTGDNSPLHF. CDR3 DNA: TGTGCCAGCATCTCCGGGACAGGGGATAATTCACCCCTCCACTTT.

By proportion, this clonotype is medium-sized. The chain couples TRBV6-1 to TRBJ2-7, with D unclear. The CDR3 loop spans 11 amino acids. The germline V and J ends were trimmed by 7 bases and 5 bases, with 9 bases remaining between them. In germline, CDR1 is MNHNS, CDR2 SASEGT. CDR3 sequence reads: CASTAKNEQYF. CDR3 DNA sequence: TGTGCCAGCACGGCGAAAAACGAGCAGTACTTC.

In the case of this clonotype: The junction shows a germline mismatch at one end, possibly a read error. V usage is TRBV28 and J usage is TRBJ2-7, with D perhaps matching TRBD1 (5 bases). This CDR3 is 13 amino acids long. CDR1 is MDHEN, CDR2 SYDVKM, per germline. This CDR3 is CASTTGYSCEQYF. DNA for the CDR3: TGTGCCAGCACAACAGGTTACTCCTGCGAGCAGTACTTT.

The rearrangement uses TRBV12-5 and TRBJ2-1, with 8 bases matching TRBD1. Unmatched junction bases numbered 7, after V lost 5 bases and J lost 1 base. The CDR3 is 16 residues long. In germline, CDR1 is LGHNT, CDR2 FRNRAP. Here the CDR3 DNA reads TGTGCTAGTGGTGGAGGCTGGACAGGGTCCTACAATGAGCAGTTCTTC. Amino acid sequence: CASGGGWTGSYNEQFF.

Note on this clonotype: The junction does not match germline at one end; this may be a read error. The V gene is TRBV11-2, the J gene TRBJ2-1; D gene unclear. The V gene's germline CDR1 is SGHAT and CDR2 FQNNGV. The CDR3 consists of 14 residues. The CDR3 DNA follows: TGTGCCAGCAGCCGAGTTGAACGGGTTAATGGGCAGTTCTTC. Encoded protein: CASSRVERVNGQFF. The complete variable domain, with remaining parts taken from reference TRBV11-2 and TRBJ2-1, reads EAGVAQSPRYKIIEKRQSVAFWCNPISGHATLYWYQQILGQGPKLLIQFQNNGVVDDSQLPKDRFSAERLKGVDSTLKIQPAKLEDSAVYLCASSRVERVNGQFFGPGTRLTVL.

V usage is TRBV20-1 and J usage is TRBJ2-1; 9 bases are a match to TRBD1. The J call may be incorrect, as the DNA end agrees better with TRBJ2-7. The CDR3 contains 14 residues. CDR1 DFQATT and CDR2 SNEGSKA come from the germline V gene (reference sequence). CDR3 DNA: TGCAGTGCTAGAGTCGCTACAGGGGGCAACGAGCAGTACTTC. It is translated as CSARVATGGNEQYF.

This rearrangement joins TRBV7-2 to TRBJ2-4; D gene ambiguous. Between the trimmed V and J ends, which lost 2 bases and 9 bases, there was a span of 5 bases. This CDR3 spans 11 amino acids. Germline CDR1 and CDR2: SGHTA and FQGNSA. CDR3 nucleotides: TGTGCCAGCAGCTTAAACCTCATTCAGTACTTC. Encoded protein: CASSLNLIQYF.